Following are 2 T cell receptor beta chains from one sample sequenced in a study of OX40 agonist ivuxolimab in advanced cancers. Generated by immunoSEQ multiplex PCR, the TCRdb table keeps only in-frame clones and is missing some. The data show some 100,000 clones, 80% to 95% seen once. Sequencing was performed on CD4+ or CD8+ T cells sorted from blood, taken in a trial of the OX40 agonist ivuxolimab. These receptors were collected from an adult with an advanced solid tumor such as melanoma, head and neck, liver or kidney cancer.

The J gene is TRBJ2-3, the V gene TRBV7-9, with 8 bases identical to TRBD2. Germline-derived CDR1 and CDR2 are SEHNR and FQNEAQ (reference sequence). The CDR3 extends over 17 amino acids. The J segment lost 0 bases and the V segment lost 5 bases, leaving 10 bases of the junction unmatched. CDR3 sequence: CASSPRGGLFSTDTQYF. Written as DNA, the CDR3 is TGTGCCAGCAGCCCCCGGGGGGGTCTCTTTAGCACAGATACGCAGTATTTT.

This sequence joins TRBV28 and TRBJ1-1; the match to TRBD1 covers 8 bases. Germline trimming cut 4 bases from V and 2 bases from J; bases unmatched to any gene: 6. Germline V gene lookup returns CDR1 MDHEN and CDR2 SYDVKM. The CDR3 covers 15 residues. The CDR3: CASSWGTGSNTEAFF. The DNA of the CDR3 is TGTGCCAGCAGTTGGGGGACAGGCTCAAACACTGAAGCTTTCTTT.